Presented here are 28 T cell receptor beta chains from one specimen sequenced in a study of T-cell memory formation after mild COVID-19. TCRdb analysed the 5' RACE reads with MiXCR anew, one entry per CDR3 protein. The repertoire holds approximately 400,000 distinct CDR3 sequences, with 15% to 20% as singletons. The sequenced sample consisted of PBMCs or a T cell subset sorted from them (not recorded which). These receptor sequences come from a man aged 18 to 35 who had mild COVID-19 (a few samples of this study predate the infection). Cell type and time point are not known.

The chain carries TRBV7-2 and TRBJ1-5, with D uncertain. The CDR3 spans 13 residues. The ends were cut back, 7 bases at V and 1 base at J, with 8 bases in the middle. Germline V gene sequence: CDR1 SGHTA, CDR2 FQGNSA. In nucleotides, the CDR3 is TGTGCCAGCACCTCTTACAGCAATCAGCCCCAGCATTTT. Its translation is CASTSYSNQPQHF.

This clonotype has just a few counts. The chain employs TRBV7-6 and TRBJ1-1, with D unresolved. Germline loops: CDR1 SGHVS, CDR2 FNYEAQ. The CDR3 has 13 residues. V was clipped by 5 bases and J by 5 bases, with 12 bases between them. CDR3 nucleotides: TGTGCCAGCAGCCCCCGGACGGGGACTGAAGCTTTCTTT. Translating gives CASSPRTGTEAFF. Together with reference TRBV7-6 and TRBJ1-1, the CDR3 gives the full variable domain: GAGVSQSPRYKVTKRGQDVALRCDPISGHVSLYWYRQALGQGPEFLTYFNYEAQQDKSGLPNDRFSAERPEGSISTLTIQRTEQRDSAMYRCASSPRTGTEAFFGQGTRLTVV.

V gene TRBV6-1 combines with J gene TRBJ2-1; D gene ambiguous. V was clipped by 8 bases and J by 7 bases, with 6 bases between them. There are 10 residues in the CDR3. Germline V gene sequence: CDR1 MNHNS, CDR2 SASEGT. In nucleotides, the CDR3 is TGTGCCAGCTGGCGAAATGAGCAGTTCTTC. Its protein is CASWRNEQFF.

The chain joins TRBV28 to TRBJ2-1; TRBD1 might be the D (8 bases). The CDR3 runs to 15 residues. The germline CDR1 and CDR2 sequences are MDHEN and SYDVKM. Trimming removed 6 bases at V and 3 bases at J, with 15 bases between. The CDR3 loop is CASSPQGGVYNEQFF. The CDR3 coding sequence is TGTGCCAGCAGCCCACAGGGGGGGGTCTACAATGAGCAGTTCTTC. The whole variable domain, filled in from reference TRBV28 and TRBJ2-1, reads DVKVTQSSRYLVKRTGEKVFLECVQDMDHENMFWYRQDPGLGLRLIYFSYDVKMKEKGDIPEGYSVSREKKERFSLILESASTNQTSMYLCASSPQGGVYNEQFFGPGTRLTVL.

The genes are TRBV12-2 and TRBJ2-7; no check of the table's D call, TRBD1, against the DNA was made. TRBV12-2 is labeled a pseudogene. This CDR3 is 15 amino acids long. CDR3 protein: CASRLVLICRDEQYV. The DNA for the CDR3 is TGTGCAAGTCGCTTAGTTCTGATATGCAGGGACGAGCAGTACGTC.

V gene TRBV6-1 combines with J gene TRBJ2-1; 7 nucleotides agree with TRBD2. Germline V gene lookup returns CDR1 MNHNS and CDR2 SASEGT. J lost 9 bases, V lost 3 bases, and 5 bases had no gene match. This CDR3 contains 13 residues. The CDR3 DNA reads TGTGCCAGCAGTGAGAGGACTAGTAGTGAGCAGTTCTTC. Amino acid sequence: CASSERTSSEQFF.

The CDR3: CASSPGTAPYEQYF. The CDR3, as DNA: TGTGCCAGCAGCCCCGGGACAGCACCTTACGAGCAGTACTTC. This sequence joins TRBV9 and TRBJ2-7; 7 bases match TRBD1. Germline V gene lookup returns CDR1 SGDLS and CDR2 YYNGEE. V was clipped by 4 bases and J by 4 bases; unmatched bases: 8. The CDR3 is 14 amino acids.

The chain links TRBV7-3 to TRBJ2-3; TRBD1 matches 9 bases. The CDR3 sequence is 15 residues long. Germline V gene lookup returns CDR1 SGHTA and CDR2 FQGTGA. V dropped 1 base and J dropped 4; count of bases not matched to a gene: 3. The CDR3 loop is CASSLMGQGPDTQYF. CDR3 DNA: TGTGCCAGCAGCTTAATGGGACAGGGCCCAGATACGCAGTATTTT.

The gene calls are TRBV7-9 and TRBJ2-7; no definite D call. The CDR3 extends over 16 amino acids. V lost 4 bases and J lost 5, with 21 bases in between. CDR1 is SEHNR, CDR2 FQNEAQ, per germline (reference sequence). CDR3 sequence (DNA): TGTGCCAGCAGCTCATTAGTGACCCCCGTGGTAGACGAGCAGTACTTC. It specifies CASSSLVTPVVDEQYF.

This clonotype was detected ten times or more. The rearrangement joins TRBV14 to TRBJ1-4; D gene uncertain. Deletions cut 1 base from V and 8 bases from J, with 14 bases between. In germline, CDR1 is SGHDN, CDR2 FVKESK. This CDR3 region has 15 residues. The CDR3 is CASSQGARGGEKLFF. In DNA form, the CDR3 reads TGTGCCAGCAGCCAAGGGGCTCGGGGAGGCGAAAAACTGTTTTTT.

V usage is TRBV12-3 or TRBV12-4 and J usage is TRBJ1-6; 7 bases align to TRBD1. After removal of 5 bases from V and 10 bases from J, the junction contained 14 bases not matched to a gene. The CDR3 extends over 16 amino acids. The CDR3 nucleotides are TGTGCCAGCAGTCACCCCCTCAGGGGGAGTGGGTCACCCCTCCACTTT. Residues: CASSHPLRGSGSPLHF.

This clonotype has more than one count but fewer than ten. V and J are TRBV10-2 and TRBJ2-1, with D possibly TRBD1 on 5 matching bases. The V gene's germline CDR1 is WSHSY and CDR2 SAAADI. The V end lost 7 bases, the J end lost 0 bases, and 10 bases lay between the germline ends. The CDR3 sequence is 14 residues long. The CDR3 loop is CASKGQGSYNEQFF. The CDR3 DNA sequence: TGCGCCAGCAAAGGGCAGGGCTCCTACAATGAGCAGTTCTTC.

This clonotype was detected only a few times. The chain carries TRBV7-2 and TRBJ1-4; 10 bases are shared with TRBD1. This CDR3 contains 15 residues. The trim removed 5 bases at V and 10 bases at J, leaving 10 bases unmatched. CDR1 is SGHTA and CDR2 is FQGNSA in the germline V gene. CDR3 residues: CASSPPGTGVGKLFF. The CDR3 nucleotides are TGTGCCAGCAGCCCCCCGGGGACAGGGGTGGGAAAACTGTTTTTT.

This clonotype was picked up many times. The genes are TRBV7-2 and TRBJ2-3; D gene ambiguous. Trimming stripped 5 bases from V and 6 bases from J, with 9 bases between. The germline CDR1 and CDR2 sequences are SGHTA and FQGNSA. The CDR3 loop spans 12 amino acids. Written as DNA, the CDR3 is TGTGCCAGCAGCCCAACGTTGGATACGCAGTATTTT. Translating it yields CASSPTLDTQYF.

In its sample, this clonotype was seen many times. V and J are TRBV5-5 and TRBJ2-7; perhaps TRBD2 as D (5 bases). The germline CDR1 and CDR2 sequences are SGHKS and YYEKEE (reference sequence). V dropped 1 base and J dropped 0 bases, with 11 bases sitting between them. This CDR3 is 15 amino acids long. The CDR3 coding sequence is TGTGCCAGCAGCTTGCTCGGGGAGAGCTCCTACGAGCAGTACTTC. It specifies CASSLLGESSYEQYF.

This clonotype appeared many times. The chain links TRBV11-2 to TRBJ2-5; D remains unclear. Trimming removed 4 bases from V and 2 bases from J, with 5 bases in between. CDR1 is SGHAT, CDR2 FQNNGV, per germline. The CDR3 runs 12 residues. CDR3 in amino acids: CASSWWQETQYF. The CDR3, as DNA: TGTGCCAGCAGCTGGTGGCAAGAGACCCAGTACTTC.

This clonotype was observed a few times. V is TRBV5-6 and J is TRBJ2-7; a weak D match, TRBD2 (5 bases). CDR1 is SGHDT, CDR2 YYEEEE, per germline. The germline V and J ends were trimmed by 4 bases and 4 bases, with 21 bases remaining between them. The CDR3 spans 16 residues. The CDR3, as DNA: TGTGCCAGCAGCCCGGAGGCCGCCGGTAGGGCTTACGAGCAGTACGTC. It yields the protein CASSPEAAGRAYEQYV.

The chain couples TRBV10-1 to TRBJ2-5, with a weak D call TRBD2 (5 bases). Per the germline V gene, CDR1 is WNHNN and CDR2 is SYGVQD (reference sequence). The CDR3 length is 15 residues. V was clipped by 2 bases and J by 7 bases, with 17 bases between them. The CDR3 nucleotides are TGCGCCAGCAGTGAGGATCCCGGACTTCTTGGGACCCAGTACTTC. Translation gives CASSEDPGLLGTQYF.

This clonotype was detected a few times. The chain is built from TRBV2 and TRBJ1-6, with TRBD1 matching 7 bases. V was pared by 9 bases and J by 8 bases, with 13 bases of the junction left unmatched. The CDR3 extends over 15 amino acids. Looked up from germline, CDR1 is SNHLY and CDR2 is FYNNEI. For the CDR3, the DNA is TGTGCCAGGAGGGTGGAGACAGGGCCCTATTCACCCCTCCACTTT. Protein sequence: CARRVETGPYSPLHF.

The genes are TRBV6-2 or TRBV6-3 and TRBJ1-1; D ambiguous. CDR1 is MNHEY, CDR2 SVGEGT, per germline. The V gene lost 6 bases and the J gene lost 5 bases, with 10 bases spanning the gap. The CDR3 runs to 12 residues. This CDR3 is CASSRKETEAFF. The CDR3 coding sequence is TGTGCCAGCAGCCGGAAGGAGACTGAAGCTTTCTTT.

The CDR3 is CASSFETSRPSTDTQYF. CDR3 sequence (DNA): TGTGCCAGCAGCTTTGAAACGTCCCGCCCTAGCACAGATACGCAGTATTTT. V gene TRBV7-8 combines with J gene TRBJ2-3; D call uncertain. Trimming cost V 3 bases and J 0 bases, with 16 bases left between them. The CDR3 has 17 residues. The germline V gene encodes CDR1 SGHVS and CDR2 FQNEAQ.

This clonotype was recorded a few times. The V gene is TRBV29-1, the J gene TRBJ1-2, with 8 bases matching TRBD1. CDR1 SQVTM and CDR2 ANQGSEA come from the germline V gene. Unmatched junction bases numbered 13, after V lost 7 bases and J lost 6 bases. CDR3 size: 14 residues. CDR3 nucleotides: TGCAGCGCTACCATTCTGACAGGGGCTGATGGCTACACCTTC. Protein: CSATILTGADGYTF.

The sample holds many counts of this clonotype. The V gene is TRBV4-3, the J gene TRBJ1-1; a possible D gene is TRBD1 (6 bases). Trimming took 6 bases from V and 0 from J, leaving 8 bases between them. The germline V gene has CDR1 LGHNA and CDR2 YSLEER. The CDR3 runs 13 residues. This CDR3 is CASRRTVNTEAFF. The CDR3 nucleotides are TGCGCCAGCAGGCGGACAGTGAACACTGAAGCTTTCTTT.

This clonotype has just a few counts. The chain carries TRBV28 and TRBJ1-2, with D perhaps TRBD1 (6 bases). Germline V CDR1 and CDR2: MDHEN, SYDVKM. Trimming cost V 0 bases and J 2 bases, with 16 bases left between them. The CDR3 is 17 residues long. CDR3 coding DNA: TGTGCCAGCAGTTTATGCTGCGGGGGCAAAAGAAACTATGGCTACACCTTC. This encodes CASSLCCGGKRNYGYTF.

There are a few counts of this clonotype. V gene TRBV27 combines with J gene TRBJ2-5; the match to TRBD1 covers 8 bases. Germline V lookup: CDR1 MNHEY, CDR2 SMNVEV (reference sequence). V lost 5 bases, J lost 7 bases, and 9 bases stayed unmatched. CDR3 size: 14 residues. The CDR3 DNA sequence: TGTGCCAGCAGTCCCAGGGGGCAGCATGGGACCCAGTACTTC. Its protein is CASSPRGQHGTQYF.

This clonotype was seen repeatedly, ten times or more. V gene TRBV4-3 combines with J gene TRBJ2-5, with TRBD2 matching 12 bases. The V gene's germline CDR1 is LGHNA and CDR2 YSLEER. This CDR3 is 16 amino acids long. Trimming took 0 bases from V and 4 from J; bases not matched to a gene: 3. The CDR3 nucleotides are TGCGCCAGCAGCCAAGATCCTAGCGGGGGGGCAGAGACCCAGTACTTC. Encoded protein: CASSQDPSGGAETQYF.

The chain combines TRBV6-2 or TRBV6-3 with TRBJ1-2; possibly TRBD1 for D (5 bases). Deletions cut 0 bases from V and 8 bases from J, with 22 bases between. In germline, CDR1 is MNHEY, CDR2 SVGEGT. This CDR3 contains 17 residues. CDR3 in DNA: TGTGCCAGCAGTTACTCGGCGGGACGATTATTGCTACTAGGCTACACCTTC. Its protein is CASSYSAGRLLLLGYTF.

The chain employs TRBV11-3 and TRBJ2-1, with 7 bases aligning to TRBD2. Germline V gene sequence: CDR1 SGHNT, CDR2 YENEEA. The V segment lost 5 bases and the J segment 6 bases; nucleotides outside the gene matches: 7. This CDR3 is built from 14 residues. Written as DNA, the CDR3 is TGTGCCAGCAGCGGGGGGGACGACCCCAATGAGCAGTTCTTC. Its protein is CASSGGDDPNEQFF.